This TCR beta chain is drawn from a study of T-cell memory formation after mild COVID-19. This clonotype was recorded a few times. Via MiXCR, TCRdb re-called the 5' RACE reads, giving one row per CDR3 protein. Of hundreds of thousands of distinct CDR3 sequences listed, 17% are singletons. Trimming cost V 6 bases and J 4 bases; bases outside gene matches: 8. CDR1 is DFQATT and CDR2 is SNEGSKA in the germline V gene (reference sequence). The CDR3 totals 14 residues. The source is an adult woman who had mild COVID-19 (a few samples of this study predate the infection). Cell type and time point are not known. V and J are TRBV20-1 and TRBJ2-7; 11 bases map to TRBD1. The sequenced sample was PBMCs or a T cell subset sorted from them (not recorded which). The CDR3 DNA sequence: TGCAGTGCCAAGGACAGGGGGCTTGGATACGAGCAGTACTTC. It codes for CSAKDRGLGYEQYF.